These 3 T cell receptor beta chains originate from one sample sequenced in a study of blood T cell repertoires in COVID-19. TCRdb's table, derived via immunoSEQ multiplex PCR, lists solely in-frame clones and lacks some. The sample has some 170,000 clones, over 85% seen once. The source material was peripheral blood. The receptors were gathered from a woman between 55 and 75 years old with COVID-19, enrolled during active disease.

This chain joins TRBV6-5 and TRBJ1-2; 7 bases match TRBD1. J was trimmed by 2 bases and V by 6 bases; bases with no gene match: 9. CDR3 length: 15 residues. The V gene's germline CDR1 is MNHEY and CDR2 SVGAGI. CDR3 protein: CASSGIKTGNYGYTF. CDR3 bases: TGTGCCAGCAGCGGGATAAAGACAGGGAACTATGGCTACACCTTC.

The V call is TRBV3-1 (or the pseudogene TRBV3-2), the J call TRBJ1-4; D gene unclear. V was trimmed by 4 bases and J by 8 bases, leaving 17 bases between them. The CDR3 consists of 15 residues. Germline values: CDR1 LGHDT, CDR2 YNNKEL (reference sequence). The CDR3 sequence is CASSLTGPLEEKLFF. The DNA for the CDR3 is TGTGCCAGCAGCCTTACGGGTCCACTGGAAGAAAAACTGTTTTTT.

The rearrangement uses TRBV18 and TRBJ1-3; unclear D gene. Trimming left V 3 bases short and J 0 bases short, with 6 bases between. Germline loops: CDR1 KGHSH, CDR2 LQKENI. This CDR3 region has 14 residues. The CDR3 loop reads CASSPSGSGNTIYF. In DNA form, the CDR3 reads TGTGCCAGCTCACCCTCCGGCTCTGGAAACACCATATATTTT.